The 5 T cell receptor beta chains below come from one sample, sequenced in a study of blood T cell repertoires in COVID-19. Sequencing used immunoSEQ multiplex PCR; TCRdb keeps in-frame clones, though not all of them. The sample holds under 250,000 clones, 65% to 85% seen once. Input material: peripheral blood. The origin of the receptors is a woman over 75 with acute or convalescent COVID-19.

This rearrangement joins TRBV5-1 to TRBJ2-7; D is possibly TRBD1 (5 bases). CDR3 length: 14 amino acids. The germline CDR1 and CDR2 sequences are SGHRS and YFSETQ. Trimming removed 4 bases at V and 5 bases at J, with 16 bases between. CDR3 DNA sequence: TGCGCCAGCAGCCTCCGACCGGACAAAAACGAGCAGTACTTC. Translation: CASSLRPDKNEQYF.

The V gene is TRBV5-6, the J gene TRBJ1-1; 7 bases are shared with TRBD1. Germline assignment: CDR1 SGHDT and CDR2 YYEEEE. The CDR3 has 14 residues. Losses at the gene ends were 4 bases for V and 6 bases for J; bases not matched to a gene: 9. CDR3 residues: CASSLGTVSSEAFF. The CDR3 coding sequence is TGTGCCAGCAGCCTAGGGACAGTAAGTTCTGAAGCTTTCTTT.

CDR3 loop: CASSQTRDSRLSPLHF. The CDR3 coding sequence is TGTGCCAGCAGCCAAACCCGGGACAGTCGACTCTCACCCCTCCACTTT. The V gene is TRBV4-2, the J gene TRBJ1-6, with 7 positions matching TRBD1. Germline V gene data show CDR1 as LGHNA and CDR2 as YNFKEQ. This CDR3 has 16 amino acids. The V segment lost 2 bases and the J segment 10 bases; nucleotides outside the gene matches: 11.

In this sample, this clone turned up once. V usage is TRBV5-8 and J usage is TRBJ2-5; weak D call: TRBD1 (6 bases). CDR1 is SGHTS, CDR2 YDEGEE, per germline. V lost 4 bases, J lost 3 bases, and 13 bases lay in between. The CDR3 is 14 residues long. The CDR3 sequence: CASSPHRVEETQYF. The CDR3 nucleotides are TGTGCCAGCAGCCCCCACAGGGTAGAAGAGACCCAGTACTTC.

The rearrangement uses TRBV7-6 and TRBJ2-5, with 7 nucleotides matching TRBD2. The CDR3 runs 17 residues. Per germline, CDR1 SGHVS and CDR2 FNYEAQ. With 1 base clipped from V and 1 base from J, the junction kept 9 bases outside the gene matches. The CDR3, as DNA: TGTGCCAGCAGCTTAGGGGTCTGGAGCGGGGCCCAAGAGACCCAGTACTTC. It yields the protein CASSLGVWSGAQETQYF.